This TCR beta chain stems from a study of blood T cells in healthy people across ages. Using a J-beta primer mix together with a sample-barcoded 5' primer, a second PCR was run for about 6 to 11 cycles. Each cDNA molecule carried a tag from a template-switch adaptor that contained 12 random nucleotides. TCRdb analysed the 5' RACE reads with MiXCR anew, one entry per CDR3 protein. The table lists about 800,000 distinct CDR3 sequences, around 25% of them singletons. This CDR3 comprises 12 residues. V lost 6 bases, J lost 7 bases, and 12 bases lay in between. These sequences were also reported in another study, on T cells of mothers and their children.

This TCR was sampled from a boy between 10 and 17 years old in good health. The chain employs TRBV12-3 or TRBV12-4 and TRBJ2-5; TRBD2 is a possible D gene (6 bases). The specimen sequenced was blood. CDR3 coding DNA: TGTGCCAGCAGCTCGCCGGAGGGGACCCAGTACTTC. It specifies CASSSPEGTQYF.